These T cell receptor beta chains were read from a single sample in a study of OX40 agonist ivuxolimab in advanced cancers. The repertoire was sequenced with immunoSEQ multiplex PCR; TCRdb's copy has only in-frame clones and lacks some. The profile shows about 74,000 clones, 84% of them singletons. The sequences come from CD4+ or CD8+ T cells sorted from blood, collected in a trial of the OX40 agonist ivuxolimab. These TCRs come from an adult with an advanced solid tumor such as melanoma, head and neck, liver or kidney cancer. The CDR3 runs from the conserved cysteine through the conserved F or W. Expanded clones are given a class, and other clones once, few, many or no size at all.

j_call | v_call | clone_size | cdr3_aa
TRBJ2-6 | TRBV5-1 | NA | CASSLGTRAGANVLTF
TRBJ2-4 | TRBV28 | NA | CASSSFYTLAKNIQYF
TRBJ2-2 | TRBV29-1 | few | CSVVTGRIGELFF
TRBJ1-2 | TRBV4-1 | NA | CASSQPSAGGGPSYGYTF
TRBJ1-5 | TRBV7-6 | NA | CASSLVGAGQPQHF
TRBJ2-5 | TRBV5-6 | NA | CASSLGVRETQYF
TRBJ1-2 | TRBV25-1 | NA | CASSDERGSSDGYTF
TRBJ2-7 | TRBV28 | NA | CASRPPGQFYEQYF
TRBJ2-1 | TRBV6-5 | NA | CASEPGQGSYNEQFF
TRBJ2-7 | TRBV11-3 | NA | CASSLGAASYEQYF
TRBJ2-1 | TRBV11-3 | once | CASSPGRGSEQFF
TRBJ2-7 | TRBV11-2 | once | CASSLVVPGGGNSYEQYF
TRBJ2-2 | TRBV14 | NA | CASSPGLAGITGELFF
TRBJ1-2 | TRBV27 | NA | CASSFHAATNGYTF
TRBJ1-2 | TRBV28 | NA | CASSQTGGGYTF
TRBJ2-7 | TRBV5-1 | NA | CASSLAGQGNYEQYF
TRBJ2-2 | TRBV9 | NA | CASSVERRRGLAAGELFF
TRBJ2-7 | TRBV5-6 | NA | CASSLVGGSEQYF
TRBJ2-2 | TRBV9 | once | CASSVAGGGTGELFF
TRBJ2-7 | TRBV6-1 | NA | CASGLGTYEQYF
TRBJ1-1 | TRBV28 | few | CASSFLGRIPEAFF
TRBJ2-3 | TRBV19 | NA | CASSTFTGGGTDTQYF
TRBJ2-1 | TRBV7-3 | NA | CASSSQGSGTGNEQFF
TRBJ2-7 | TRBV25-1 | NA | CASSENPLAGGPYEQYF
TRBJ2-7 | TRBV7-8 | NA | CASSLALGRFYEQYF
TRBJ2-5 | TRBV5-1 | NA | CASSLGGGQETQYF
TRBJ2-7 | TRBV7-2 | NA | CASSTSSGLYEQYF
TRBJ2-7 | TRBV5-5 | NA | CASSFLARVPPHEQYF
TRBJ1-5 | TRBV28 | NA | CASSFGGSGNQPQHF
TRBJ1-6 | TRBV30 | once | CAWSKAGTTQDSPLHF
TRBJ2-1 | TRBV28 | NA | CASSVIVAGRNEQFF
TRBJ2-7 | TRBV5-1 | NA | CASSFVAGVTEQYF
TRBJ1-1 | TRBV18 | NA | CASSSVGQGAVTEAFF
TRBJ2-7 | TRBV25-1 | NA | CASSAHGGISEQYF
TRBJ2-1 | TRBV9 | once | CASSTGTWGYIHNEQFF
TRBJ2-2 | TRBV10-2 | NA | CASSAGLAGGRGTGELFF
TRBJ1-5 | TRBV18 | NA | CASSPPPSTGGGNQPQHF
TRBJ2-3 | TRBV28 | NA | CAICGATESTDTQYF
TRBJ1-5 | TRBV5-8 | NA | CASSLGQGIGQPQHF
TRBJ2-3 | TRBV27 | NA | CASSRGGGGLTDTQYF
TRBJ2-1 | TRBV13 | NA | CASSLGIIQGEQFF
NA | TRBV6-1 | NA | CASSEAVSWGGEQYF
TRBJ2-5 | TRBV28 | NA | CASSSSGTEETQYF
TRBJ1-1 | TRBV4-2 | few | CASSQATVNTEAFF
TRBJ1-5 | TRBV6-5 | NA | CASSPDRGGNQPQHF
TRBJ2-1 | TRBV7-2 | NA | CASTNQHRGVNEQFF
TRBJ1-1 | TRBV15 | NA | CATSRDRGNTEAFF
TRBJ2-3 | TRBV11-2 | NA | CASSARQGGSTDTQYF
TRBJ1-5 | TRBV5-1 | NA | CASSRRPLEPQHF
TRBJ1-6 | TRBV4-3 | NA | CASSQGNGGFMGNSPLHF
TRBJ1-5 | TRBV7-2 | NA | CASSLDLRAGQPQHF
TRBJ1-2 | TRBV10-3 | NA | CAIRPGQGTYGYTF
TRBJ2-7 | TRBV29-1 | NA | CSPGDPVGATGESYEQYF
TRBJ1-2 | TRBV6-4 | NA | CATSRVGGYGYTF
TRBJ2-1 | TRBV10-3 | NA | CAISLDQAGSGYNEQFF
TRBJ2-7 | TRBV11-2 | NA | CASSLGLAGPYEQYF
TRBJ2-3 | TRBV2 | NA | CASRAVPISTDTQYF
TRBJ2-2 | TRBV19 | NA | CASSTGLGWGTGELFF
TRBJ2-5 | TRBV19 | NA | CASRKGFRQETQYF